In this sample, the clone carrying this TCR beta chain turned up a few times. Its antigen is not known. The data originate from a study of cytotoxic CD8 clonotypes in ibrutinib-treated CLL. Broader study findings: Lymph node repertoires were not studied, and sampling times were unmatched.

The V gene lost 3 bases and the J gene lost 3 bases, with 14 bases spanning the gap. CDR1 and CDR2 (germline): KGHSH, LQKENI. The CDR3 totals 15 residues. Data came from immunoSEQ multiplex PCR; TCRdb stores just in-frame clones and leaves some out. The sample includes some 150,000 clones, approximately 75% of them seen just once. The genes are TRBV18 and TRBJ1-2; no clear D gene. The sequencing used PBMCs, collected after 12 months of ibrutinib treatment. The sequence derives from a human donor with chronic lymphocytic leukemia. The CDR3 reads CASSPRSPQDYGYTF. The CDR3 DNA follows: TGTGCCAGCTCACCGAGGTCTCCCCAGGACTATGGCTACACCTTC.